These T cell receptor beta chains were read from a single sample in a study of blood T cell repertoires in COVID-19. Repertoires were generated with immunoSEQ multiplex PCR, while TCRdb's copy carries only in-frame clones and drops some. The data contain around 150,000 clones, approximately 84% of them seen just once; the ten biggest clones take up over 5%. Sequencing input: peripheral blood. These TCRs come from a human donor in a cohort sampled during active COVID-19. Each CDR3 is given with its conserved first and last residue. The order of the fields is J gene, V gene, D gene, clone size, CDR3 protein, CDR3 DNA. The D gene is left open where the match is weak. For some rows the clone size is stated as once, few or many, or as a class when expanded; others skip it.

TRBJ1-4 | TRBV3-1/TRBV3-2 | . | . | CASSQAGNNEKLFF | TGTGCCAGCAGCCAAGCAGGGAATAATGAAAAACTGTTTTTT
TRBJ1-3 | TRBV10-3 | . | . | CAISKWDMKVHEGNTIYF | TGTGCCATCAGCAAATGGGACATGAAGGTGCATGAGGGAAACACCATATATTTT
TRBJ1-1 | TRBV7-8 | . | . | CASSLARLADTEAFF | TGTGCCAGCAGCTTAGCGAGGTTAGCGGACACTGAAGCTTTCTTT
TRBJ2-1 | TRBV4-1 | TRBD2 | . | CASSQDGTRNEQFF | TGCGCCAGCAGCCAAGATGGGACTAGGAATGAGCAGTTCTTC
TRBJ2-5 | TRBV5-6 | TRBD2 | . | CASSLVALRGGLQETQYF | TGTGCCAGCAGCTTGGTCGCTTTGCGGGGGGGGTTACAAGAGACCCAGTACTTC
TRBJ2-3 | TRBV9 | TRBD2 | few | CASSITSGAVGDTQYF | TGTGCCAGCAGCATAACTAGCGGGGCCGTCGGGGATACGCAGTATTTT
TRBJ2-7 | TRBV12-3/TRBV12-4 | . | . | CASRGGWGYEQYF | TGTGCCAGCAGGGGGGGATGGGGCTACGAGCAGTACTTC
TRBJ1-5 | TRBV7-8 | TRBD1 | . | CASSSGQFNQPQHF | TGTGCCAGCAGCTCGGGACAGTTCAATCAGCCCCAGCATTTT
TRBJ2-2 | TRBV5-4 | TRBD1 | once | CASSPDATTGVTGELFF | TGTGCCAGCAGCCCCGACGCAACGACAGGGGTGACCGGGGAGCTGTTTTTT
TRBJ1-6 | TRBV7-2 | TRBD1 | . | CASAQGVNSPLHF | TGTGCCAGCGCACAGGGGGTCAATTCACCCCTCCACTTT
TRBJ1-2 | TRBV24-1 | . | . | CATSGLSAGGDGYTF | TGTGCCACCAGTGGTCTGTCGGCAGGAGGGGATGGCTACACCTTC
TRBJ1-5 | TRBV2 | TRBD1 | . | CASGQGGWPQHF | TGTGCCAGCGGGCAGGGGGGTTGGCCCCAGCATTTT
TRBJ2-1 | TRBV10-3 | . | . | CASEPGKRGEQFF | TGTGCCAGCGAACCCGGGAAACGGGGTGAGCAGTTCTTC
TRBJ2-7 | TRBV25-1 | TRBD1 | . | CASSEGGQGASYEQYF | TGTGCCAGCAGTGAGGGGGGACAGGGGGCTTCCTACGAGCAGTACTTC
TRBJ1-5 | TRBV6-5 | . | . | CASRDRGGLNQPQHF | TGTGCCAGCAGGGACCGGGGGGGGCTTAATCAGCCCCAGCATTTT
TRBJ1-1 | TRBV6-5 | . | . | CASVPSGWGTEAFF | TGTGCCAGCGTGCCGTCAGGGTGGGGAACTGAAGCTTTCTTT
TRBJ2-3 | TRBV5-1 | TRBD2 | . | CASSLGRLAGNTDTQYF | TGCGCCAGCAGCTTAGGGCGACTAGCGGGGAACACAGATACGCAGTATTTT